The 17 T cell receptor beta chains listed next were all sequenced from one sample in a study of early T cells in non-severe SARS-CoV-2 infection. TCRdb passed the 5' RACE reads through MiXCR, listing each CDR3 protein once. The profile covers roughly 58,000 distinct CDR3 sequences, with roughly 11% appearing a single time and approximately 10% taken by the ten largest. Sequenced sample: whole blood. The receptors were sampled from an adult who was a healthcare worker with PCR-confirmed SARS-CoV-2 infection or an uninfected control (not recorded which).

This clonotype was observed at least ten times. The chain uses TRBV7-9 and TRBJ1-1; a possible D gene is TRBD1 (5 bases). The CDR3 is 14 residues long. The germline V gene has CDR1 SEHNR and CDR2 FQNEAQ (reference sequence). Between the trimmed V and J ends, which lost 2 bases and 4 bases, there was a span of 11 bases. DNA of the CDR3: TGTGCCAGCAGCTTACAGGGAGGGAGCACTGAAGCTTTCTTT. It codes for CASSLQGGSTEAFF.

The rearrangement uses TRBV18 and TRBJ2-1, with D perhaps matching TRBD1 or TRBD2 (5 bases each). Germline V gives CDR1 KGHSH, CDR2 LQKENI. This CDR3 is built from 14 residues. V lost 3 bases and J lost 10, with 16 bases in between. CDR3 sequence (DNA): TGTGCCAGCTCACCGACGACGGGACCCCGGGAGCAGTTCTTC. Amino acid sequence: CASSPTTGPREQFF.

This clonotype came up many times. This rearrangement joins TRBV6-5 to TRBJ2-1; 7 bases align to TRBD1. The CDR3 loop spans 16 amino acids. The V gene end was trimmed by 2 bases and the J gene end by 4 bases; junction bases not matched to a gene: 8. The germline V gene encodes CDR1 MNHEY and CDR2 SVGAGI. The DNA of the CDR3 is TGTGCCAGCAGTTACGTCAGGGACAGAAGATACAATGAGCAGTTCTTC. It codes for CASSYVRDRRYNEQFF.

This clonotype has more than one count but fewer than ten. V usage is TRBV3-1 and J usage is TRBJ1-1; D uncertain. Germline lookup yields CDR1 LGHDT and CDR2 YNNKEL (reference sequence). The V end was cut by 1 base, the J end by 4 bases, with 7 bases between. This CDR3 spans 13 amino acids. This chain's CDR3 is CASSQGKSTEAFF. The CDR3 DNA reads as TGTGCCAGCAGCCAAGGAAAAAGCACTGAAGCTTTCTTT. The whole variable domain, filled in from reference TRBV3-1 and TRBJ1-1, reads DTAVSQTPKYLVTQMGNDKSIKCEQNLGHDTMYWYKQDSKKFLKIMFSYNNKELIINETVPNRFSPKSPDKAHLNLHINSLELGDSAVYFCASSQGKSTEAFFGQGTRLTVV.

This clonotype appeared many times. J is TRBJ1-6 and V is TRBV20-1, with unresolved D. V gave up 4 bases and J gave up 0 bases, with 7 bases separating them. The germline gives CDR1 DFQATT, CDR2 SNEGSKA (reference sequence). The CDR3 has 14 amino acids. CDR3 sequence: CSATESSYNSPLHF. CDR3 DNA: TGCAGTGCTACGGAAAGCTCCTATAATTCACCCCTCCACTTT.

The chain is built from TRBV10-3 and TRBJ2-6; D gene ambiguous. CDR3 length equals 15 residues. CDR1 and CDR2 (germline): ENHRY, SYGVKD. V shed 5 bases and J shed 4 bases, with 12 bases lying between them. Here the CDR3 DNA reads TGTGCCATCAGTCCCGGCTTTCCCGGGGCCAACGTCCTGACTTTC. It yields the protein CAISPGFPGANVLTF.

Here the CDR3 DNA reads TGTGCCAGCAGTTTACAGGAAGGCACTGAAGCTTTCTTT. Translating it yields CASSLQEGTEAFF. The V gene is TRBV12-3 or TRBV12-4, the J gene TRBJ1-1, with unresolved D. CDR3 size: 13 residues. The V end lost 2 bases, the J end lost 4 bases, and 8 bases lay between the germline ends.

J is TRBJ2-1 and V is TRBV5-6, with 9 bases fitting TRBD2. CDR1 is SGHDT, CDR2 YYEEEE, per germline. The CDR3 extends over 14 amino acids. V lost 3 bases, J lost 8 bases, and 6 bases stayed unmatched. CDR3 sequence reads: CASSYSGTSYEQFF. The CDR3 DNA sequence: TGTGCCAGCAGCTACTCCGGGACTAGCTATGAGCAGTTCTTC.

The chain employs TRBV12-3 or TRBV12-4 and TRBJ1-5, with 8 nucleotides matching TRBD1. V shed 3 bases, J shed 5 bases, and the junction held 6 bases outside the gene matches. CDR3 length equals 15 residues. The CDR3, as DNA: TGTGCCAGCAGTTTTAATTCAGGGGGCGATCAGCCCCAGCATTTT. It codes for CASSFNSGGDQPQHF.

In this sample, this clonotype turned up a few times. The chain carries TRBV6-1 and TRBJ2-6; D unclear. This CDR3 is 16 amino acids long. The germline V and J ends were trimmed by 3 bases and 1 base, with 10 bases remaining between them. Germline CDR1 reads MNHNS; CDR2 reads SASEGT. CDR3 sequence (DNA): TGTGCCAGCAGTGAGTCCCCATTATCTGGGGCCAACGTCCTGACTTTC. Translating it yields CASSESPLSGANVLTF.

As DNA, the CDR3 is TGCAGTGCCACGGCGGGGCACACCTACGAGCAGTACTTC. Its translation is CSATAGHTYEQYF. The V and J genes are TRBV20-1 and TRBJ2-7; the D gene is possibly TRBD2 (6 bases). The germline gives CDR1 DFQATT, CDR2 SNEGSKA (reference sequence). The CDR3 runs to 13 residues. V was clipped by 6 bases and J by 2 bases, with 14 bases between them.

This chain connects TRBV12-2 to TRBJ2-7; TRBD1, the table's D call, lacks a check against the DNA. TRBV12-2 is a recognized pseudogene. This CDR3 spans 16 amino acids. In DNA form, the CDR3 reads TGTGCAAGTCGGGGTGGACAGGACAACTCTGCCTACGAGCAGTACTTC. Translation: CASRGGQDNSAYEQYF.

This clonotype has more than one count but fewer than ten. The V gene is TRBV12-5, the J gene TRBJ2-1, with 7 bases lining up with TRBD2. Germline CDR1 LGHNT, CDR2 FRNRAP. The CDR3 contains 14 residues. The V segment lost 1 base and the J segment 5 bases; nucleotides outside the gene matches: 2. The CDR3 DNA is TGTGCTAGTGGTTTGGGAGCGGGAAACAATGAGCAGTTCTTC. Translating it yields CASGLGAGNNEQFF. The complete variable domain, with remaining parts taken from reference TRBV12-5 and TRBJ2-1, reads DARVTQTPRHKVTEMGQEVTMRCQPILGHNTVFWYRQTMMQGLELLAYFRNRAPLDDSGMPKDRFSAEMPDATLATLKIQPSEPRDSAVYFCASGLGAGNNEQFFGPGTRLTVL.

This clonotype turned up a few times. V gene TRBV29-1 combines with J gene TRBJ1-1; no clear D. Germline CDR1 and CDR2: SQVTM and ANQGSEA. V lost 2 bases and J lost 10, with 8 bases in between. The CDR3 runs to 10 residues. CDR3 in DNA: TGCAGCGTTGAAAGCCAGCCAGCTTTCTTT. This encodes CSVESQPAFF.

This clonotype showed up many times. The chain recombines TRBV4-2 with TRBJ2-7, with a possible D match to TRBD1 (5 bases). CDR1 is LGHNA, CDR2 YNFKEQ, per germline. The CDR3 loop spans 13 amino acids. Trimming removed 3 bases from V and 2 bases from J, with 8 bases in between. This CDR3 is CASSQGQAYEQYF. For the CDR3, the DNA is TGTGCCAGCAGCCAGGGGCAGGCCTACGAGCAGTACTTC.

As regards this clonotype: One base away lies a much larger clone, so this may be a sequencing read error. J is TRBJ1-6 and V is TRBV6-1; a weak D match, TRBD1 (6 bases). V shed 10 bases and J shed 7 bases, with 20 bases lying between them. CDR1 and CDR2 (germline): MNHNS, SASEGT. This CDR3 region has 15 residues. The DNA of the CDR3 is TGTGCCACCACCTTGGATGGGGGGCTCAATTCACCCCTCCACTTT. It translates to CATTLDGGLNSPLHF.

The rearrangement joins TRBV7-9 to TRBJ1-2; D perhaps matches TRBD1 (5 bases). Trimming took 1 base from V and 4 from J, leaving 7 bases between them. Germline CDR1 is SEHNR and CDR2 is FQNEAQ (reference sequence). The CDR3 consists of 13 residues. In DNA, the CDR3 is TGTGCCAGCAGCTTAGAGGGACTCTATGGCTACACCTTC. It yields the protein CASSLEGLYGYTF.